Included here is one T cell receptor beta chain sequence, with context. It was with a sample-barcoded 5' primer and a J-beta primer mix that a second PCR of about 7 to 12 cycles was run. One entry per CDR3 protein, called by TCRdb with MiXCR from the 5' RACE reads. In the table there are around 670,000 distinct CDR3 sequences, approximately 30% of which are singletons. The data derive from a study of blood T cells in healthy people across ages. CDR1 is SGDLS and CDR2 is YYNGEE in the germline V gene. The CDR3 has 15 amino acids. The V and J ends lost 3 bases and 1 base, in that order; junction bases with no gene match: 6.

The rearrangement links TRBV9 to TRBJ1-2, with 7 positions matching TRBD1. Sequenced input: blood. The receptor was isolated from a woman over 75 in good health. The CDR3 region is CASSAGQANNYGYTF. The CDR3 region has the DNA TGTGCCAGCAGCGCCGGACAGGCAAATAACTATGGCTACACCTTC.